This T cell receptor beta chain derives from a study of CD8+ T cells in alopecia areata. Study-level points and caveats: Especially in alopecia totalis/universalis, lesional scalp showed greater clonality than normal scalp did. The study also sequences resident alphabeta T cells of normal skin in scalp samples.

This CDR3 has 15 amino acids. The V gene lost 5 bases and the J gene lost 3 bases, with 16 bases spanning the gap. Germline lookup yields CDR1 SEHNR and CDR2 FQNEAQ (reference sequence). Remarks on this clone: What it recognizes is unknown.

Researchers took lesional scalp punch biopsies and peripheral blood from people who were alopecia areata patients. Sequencing relied on a cDNA template that was reverse transcribed from extracted RNA. TCRdb's copy holds only in-frame clones and misses some; the assay was immunoSEQ multiplex PCR. Of 30,000 to 40,000 clones in the sample, around three quarters are singletons; the top ten hold around 19%. This chain links TRBV7-9 with TRBJ1-2; weak D call: TRBD1 (5 bases). Sequencing used NKG2D-low CD8+ T cells sorted from blood. The sequence came from a human donor with alopecia areata. CDR3 DNA sequence: TGTGCCAGCAGCGCGACCTTCGGGGACGACTATGGCTACACCTTC. Amino acids: CASSATFGDDYGYTF.